One and the same sample provided the 6 T cell receptor beta chains below, sequenced in a study of radiotherapy plus CTLA-4 blockade in lung cancer. Method: immunoSEQ multiplex PCR; TCRdb's copy keeps in-frame clones and lacks some. The table has about 62,000 clones, roughly 76% seen once. The specimen comprised peripheral blood, sampled from a patient treated with radiotherapy plus ipilimumab. The receptors originated from a human donor with non-small cell lung cancer who had a complete response to radiotherapy plus ipilimumab.

This sequence joins TRBV29-1 and TRBJ2-1; 11 bases agree with TRBD1. This CDR3 has 14 residues. Trimming removed 7 bases from V and 6 bases from J; junction bases left unmatched: 8. The V gene's germline CDR1 is SQVTM and CDR2 ANQGSEA. DNA for the CDR3: TGCAGCGCTTTCCCTGGGACAGGGGGCAATGAGCAGTTCTTC. Amino acids: CSAFPGTGGNEQFF.

The chain recombines TRBV7-6 with TRBJ1-2; TRBD1 agrees at 9 bases. CDR1 is SGHVS, CDR2 FNYEAQ, per germline. This CDR3 has 15 amino acids. With V trimmed by 5 bases and J by 1 base, 5 bases remained unmatched. CDR3 nucleotide sequence: TGTGCCAGCAGCCGGGGACAGGGAGTTAACTATGGCTACACCTTC. It is translated as CASSRGQGVNYGYTF.

V is TRBV5-1 and J is TRBJ2-1, with D possibly being TRBD1 (6 bases). CDR1 SGHRS and CDR2 YFSETQ come from the germline V gene. V was clipped by 4 bases and J by 3 bases, with 32 bases between them. This CDR3 is built from 21 residues. Written as DNA, the CDR3 is TGCGCCAGCAGCCCTACCCGGTGGGATAACAGGGACGTGGATTACTACAATGAGCAGTTCTTC. Translated, it gives CASSPTRWDNRDVDYYNEQFF.

The sample holds a few counts of this clone. CDR3 nucleotide sequence: TGTGCCAGCTCACCTACAGATACCTATGGCTACACCTTC. Its translation: CASSPTDTYGYTF. The V gene is TRBV18, the J gene TRBJ1-2; the D is unclear. Germline CDR1 reads KGHSH; CDR2 reads LQKENI. The V gene lost 3 bases and the J gene lost 4 bases, with 9 bases spanning the gap. This CDR3 contains 13 residues.

This clone was recorded many times. The chain joins TRBV19 to TRBJ2-3; TRBD2 matches 7 bases. V gave up 2 bases and J gave up 0 bases; unmatched junction bases: 5. The germline CDR1 and CDR2 sequences are LNHDA and SQIVND (reference sequence). The CDR3 has 16 amino acids. The DNA of the CDR3 is TGTGCCAGTAGTATAACGGGAGCGGGGAGCACAGATACGCAGTATTTT. It encodes CASSITGAGSTDTQYF.

The chain employs TRBV5-8 and TRBJ2-6, with D tentatively TRBD1 (8 bases). CDR1 is SGHTS, CDR2 YDEGEE, per germline. The CDR3 contains 17 residues. V lost 4 bases and J lost 0, with 14 bases in between. The CDR3: CASSGGGQASGANVLTF. CDR3 coding DNA: TGTGCCAGCAGCGGGGGGGGACAGGCCTCTGGGGCCAACGTCCTGACTTTC.